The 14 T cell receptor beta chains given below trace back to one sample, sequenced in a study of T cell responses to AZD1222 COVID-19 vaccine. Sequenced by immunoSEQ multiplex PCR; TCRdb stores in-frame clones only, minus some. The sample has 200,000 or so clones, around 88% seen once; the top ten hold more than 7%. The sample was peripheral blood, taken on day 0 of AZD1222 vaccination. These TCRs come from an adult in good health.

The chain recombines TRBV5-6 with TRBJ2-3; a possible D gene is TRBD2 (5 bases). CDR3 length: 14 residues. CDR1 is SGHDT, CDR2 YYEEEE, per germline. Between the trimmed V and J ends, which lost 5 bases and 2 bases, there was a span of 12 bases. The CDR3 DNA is TGTGCCAGCAGAGGAAGGAGGCCCACAGATACGCAGTATTTT. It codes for CASRGRRPTDTQYF.

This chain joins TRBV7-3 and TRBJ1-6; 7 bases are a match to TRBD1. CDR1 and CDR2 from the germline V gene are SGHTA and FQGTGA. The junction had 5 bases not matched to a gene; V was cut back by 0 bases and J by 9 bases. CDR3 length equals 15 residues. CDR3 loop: CASSLTGGGVSPLHF. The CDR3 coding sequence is TGTGCCAGCAGCTTAACGGGAGGGGGCGTTTCACCCCTCCACTTT. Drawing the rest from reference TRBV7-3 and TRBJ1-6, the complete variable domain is GAGVSQTPSNKVTEKGKYVELRCDPISGHTALYWYRQSLGQGPEFLIYFQGTGAADDSGLPNDRFFAVRPEGSVSTLKIQRTERGDSAVYLCASSLTGGGVSPLHFGNGTRLTVT.

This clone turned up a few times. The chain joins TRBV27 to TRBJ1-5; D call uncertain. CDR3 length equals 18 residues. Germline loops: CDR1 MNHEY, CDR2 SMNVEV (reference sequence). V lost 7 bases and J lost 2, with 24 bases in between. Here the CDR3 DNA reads TGTGCCAGCACTACCTCGGGGAATCTGATCCTCGGCAATCAGCCCCAGCATTTT. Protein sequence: CASTTSGNLILGNQPQHF.

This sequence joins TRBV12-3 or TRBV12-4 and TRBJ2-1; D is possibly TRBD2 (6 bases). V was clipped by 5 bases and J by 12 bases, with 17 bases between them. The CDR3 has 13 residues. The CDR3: CASSPLNRRGQFF. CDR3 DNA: TGTGCCAGCAGTCCACTAAACCGGAGGGGGCAGTTCTTC.

Here the CDR3 reads CASSVVGGGTDTQYF. The CDR3 coding sequence is TGTGCCAGCAGTGTTGTGGGCGGGGGCACAGATACGCAGTATTTT. V and J are TRBV2 and TRBJ2-3; D may be TRBD2 (6 bases). V dropped 4 bases and J dropped 1 base, with 12 bases sitting between them. The CDR3 loop spans 15 amino acids. The germline V gene encodes CDR1 SNHLY and CDR2 FYNNEI.

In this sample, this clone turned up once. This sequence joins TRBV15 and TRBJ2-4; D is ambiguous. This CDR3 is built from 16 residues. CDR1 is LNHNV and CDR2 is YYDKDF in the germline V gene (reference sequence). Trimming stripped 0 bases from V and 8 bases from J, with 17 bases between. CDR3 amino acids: CATSRDAGQTLDIQYF. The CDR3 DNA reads TGTGCCACCAGCAGAGATGCCGGTCAAACCTTGGACATTCAGTACTTC.

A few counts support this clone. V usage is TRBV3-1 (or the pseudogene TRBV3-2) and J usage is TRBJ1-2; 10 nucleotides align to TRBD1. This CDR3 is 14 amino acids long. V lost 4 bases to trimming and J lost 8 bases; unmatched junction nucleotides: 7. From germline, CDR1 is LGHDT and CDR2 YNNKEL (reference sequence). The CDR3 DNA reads TGTGCCAGCAGCCCTTACGGACAGGGGGGAGGCTACACCTTC. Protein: CASSPYGQGGGYTF.

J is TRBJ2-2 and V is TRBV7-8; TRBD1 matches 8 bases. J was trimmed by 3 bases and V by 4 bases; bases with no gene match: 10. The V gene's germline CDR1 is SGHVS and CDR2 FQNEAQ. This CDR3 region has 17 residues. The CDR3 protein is CASSSPLTGGYTGELFF. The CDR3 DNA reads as TGTGCCAGCAGCTCCCCCCTAACAGGGGGTTACACCGGGGAGCTGTTTTTT.

DNA for the CDR3: TGTGCCAGCAGCCCGGAACCGGGGCTAATACTCTACGAGCAGTACTTC. Encoded protein: CASSPEPGLILYEQYF. The J gene is TRBJ2-7, the V gene TRBV7-2; D tentatively fits TRBD1 or TRBD2 (5 bases each). Germline CDR1 is SGHTA and CDR2 is FQGNSA. Trimming shortened V by 5 bases and J by 3 bases, and 20 bases separated the two germline ends. The CDR3 extends over 16 amino acids.

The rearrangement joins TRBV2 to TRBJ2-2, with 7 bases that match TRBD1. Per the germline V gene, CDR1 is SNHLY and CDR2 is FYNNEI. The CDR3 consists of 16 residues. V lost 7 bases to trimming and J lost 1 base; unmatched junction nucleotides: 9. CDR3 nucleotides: TGTGCCAGCAACCCGGACAGGTCTAAGAACACCGGGGAGCTGTTTTTT. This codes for CASNPDRSKNTGELFF. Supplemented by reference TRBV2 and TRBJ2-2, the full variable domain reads EPEVTQTPSHQVTQMGQEVILRCVPISNHLYFYWYRQILGQKVEFLVSFYNNEISEKSEIFDDQFSVERPDGSNFTLKIRSTKLEDSAMYFCASNPDRSKNTGELFFGEGSRLTVL.

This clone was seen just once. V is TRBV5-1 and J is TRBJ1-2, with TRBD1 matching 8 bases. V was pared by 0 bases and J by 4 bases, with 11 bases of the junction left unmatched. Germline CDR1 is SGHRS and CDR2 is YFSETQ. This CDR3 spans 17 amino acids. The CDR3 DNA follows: TGCGCCAGCAGCTTGGGAGCGGTGAGACAGGGGAGCTATGGCTACACCTTC. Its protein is CASSLGAVRQGSYGYTF.

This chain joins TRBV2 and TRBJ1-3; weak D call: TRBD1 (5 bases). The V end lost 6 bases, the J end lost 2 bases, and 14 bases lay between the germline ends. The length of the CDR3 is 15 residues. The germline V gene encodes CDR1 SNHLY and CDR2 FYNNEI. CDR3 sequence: CASRSEQEPGNTIYF. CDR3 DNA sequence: TGTGCCAGCAGATCGGAACAGGAGCCTGGAAACACCATATATTTT. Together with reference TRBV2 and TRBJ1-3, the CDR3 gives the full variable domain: EPEVTQTPSHQVTQMGQEVILRCVPISNHLYFYWYRQILGQKVEFLVSFYNNEISEKSEIFDDQFSVERPDGSNFTLKIRSTKLEDSAMYFCASRSEQEPGNTIYFGEGSWLTVV.

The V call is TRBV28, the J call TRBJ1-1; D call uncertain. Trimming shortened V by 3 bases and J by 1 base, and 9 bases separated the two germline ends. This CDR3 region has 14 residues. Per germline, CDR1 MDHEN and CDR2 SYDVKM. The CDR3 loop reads CASSFRGRNTEAFF. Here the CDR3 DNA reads TGTGCCAGCAGTTTTCGGGGAAGGAACACTGAAGCTTTCTTT.

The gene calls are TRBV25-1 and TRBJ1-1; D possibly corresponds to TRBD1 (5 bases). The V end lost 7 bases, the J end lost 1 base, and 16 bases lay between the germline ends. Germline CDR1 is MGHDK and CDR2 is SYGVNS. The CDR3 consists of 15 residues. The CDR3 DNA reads TGTGCCAGCAAACCAGGACAATTAAGGAACACTGAAGCTTTCTTT. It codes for CASKPGQLRNTEAFF.